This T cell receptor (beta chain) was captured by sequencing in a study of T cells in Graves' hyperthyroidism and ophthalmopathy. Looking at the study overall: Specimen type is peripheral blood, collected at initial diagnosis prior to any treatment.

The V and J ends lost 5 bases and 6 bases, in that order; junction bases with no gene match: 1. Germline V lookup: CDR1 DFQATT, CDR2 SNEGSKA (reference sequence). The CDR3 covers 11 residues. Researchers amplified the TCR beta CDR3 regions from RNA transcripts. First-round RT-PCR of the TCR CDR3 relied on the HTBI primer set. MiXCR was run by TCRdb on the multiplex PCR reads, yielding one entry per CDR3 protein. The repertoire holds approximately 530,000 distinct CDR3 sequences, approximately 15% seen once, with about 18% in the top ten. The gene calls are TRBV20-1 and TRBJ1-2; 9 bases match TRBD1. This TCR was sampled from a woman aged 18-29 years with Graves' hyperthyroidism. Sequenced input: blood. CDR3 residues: CSARTGDGYTF. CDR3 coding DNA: TGCAGTGCTCGGACAGGGGATGGCTACACCTTC.